The next 14 T cell receptor beta chains were all read from a single sample in a study of blood T cell dynamics during melanoma immunotherapy. Time point in this sample: week 3, after first cycle of checkpoint inhibitor. TCRdb's copy holds only in-frame clones and misses some; the assay was immunoSEQ multiplex PCR. Of 12,000 or so clones listed, roughly 90% are singletons. This material consisted of blood, taken from a patient treated with checkpoint blockade. The receptors come from a human donor with melanoma.

The rearrangement links TRBV15 to TRBJ2-5, with unresolved D. Germline V CDR1 and CDR2: LNHNV, YYDKDF (reference sequence). This CDR3 has 13 residues. The V gene lost 0 bases and the J gene lost 4 bases, with 6 bases spanning the gap. The CDR3 DNA sequence: TGTGCCACCAGCAGAGATCTGGGAGAGACCCAGTACTTC. Its translation: CATSRDLGETQYF. Using reference TRBV15 and TRBJ2-5 for the parts outside the CDR3, the full variable domain is DAMVIQNPRYQVTQFGKPVTLSCSQTLNHNVMYWYQQKSSQAPKLLFHYYDKDFNNEADTPDNFQSRRPNTSFCFLDIRSPGLGDTAMYLCATSRDLGETQYFGPGTRLLVL.

DNA for the CDR3: TGTGCCAGCAGCTTAAATTCCGTTGGGGGAGATACGCAGTATTTT. It specifies CASSLNSVGGDTQYF. V gene TRBV7-8 combines with J gene TRBJ2-3; tentatively, D is TRBD1 or TRBD2 (5 bases each). Looked up from germline, CDR1 is SGHVS and CDR2 is FQNEAQ. The length of the CDR3 is 15 residues. V was shortened by 2 bases and J by 5 bases, with 14 bases between the two germline ends.

The chain joins TRBV27 to TRBJ1-4, with TRBD1 matching over 9 bases. The V gene end was trimmed by 8 bases and the J gene end by 11 bases; junction bases not matched to a gene: 6. The CDR3 has 12 residues. Germline V gene data show CDR1 as MNHEY and CDR2 as SMNVEV (reference sequence). DNA of the CDR3: TGTGCCAGCGGGGACAGGGCTGGGAAACTGTTTTTT. It yields the protein CASGDRAGKLFF.

The rearrangement uses TRBV19 and TRBJ2-5; perhaps TRBD1 as D (6 bases). CDR1 and CDR2 from the germline V gene are LNHDA and SQIVND (reference sequence). Trimming took 8 bases from V and 5 from J, leaving 12 bases between them. This CDR3 has 12 amino acids. The CDR3 protein is CASGQFRETQYF. The CDR3 DNA reads TGTGCCAGTGGACAGTTTCGGGAGACCCAGTACTTC.

The DNA for the CDR3 is TGCGCCAGCAGCTTGGCCCCGGCACCGGCAGATACGCAGTATTTT. It codes for CASSLAPAPADTQYF. The chain combines TRBV5-1 with TRBJ2-3; D not certain. CDR3 size: 15 residues. V lost 0 bases and J lost 4, with 12 bases in between. Germline V lookup: CDR1 SGHRS, CDR2 YFSETQ.

A remark on this clone: Other DNA sequences in the same sample also yield this CDR3. The rearrangement links TRBV10-1 to TRBJ1-4; D is unresolved. Per germline, CDR1 WNHNN and CDR2 SYGVQD (reference sequence). This CDR3 spans 14 amino acids. The V end lost 6 bases, the J end lost 2 bases, and 10 bases lay between the germline ends. The CDR3: CASSSGGTNEKLFF. The CDR3 DNA reads as TGCGCCAGCAGCTCAGGCGGGACTAATGAAAAACTGTTTTTT.

The chain uses TRBV5-1 and TRBJ2-3; TRBD2 agrees at 9 bases. The CDR3 has 15 residues. CDR1 and CDR2 (germline): SGHRS, YFSETQ. V lost 0 bases and J lost 1; bases outside the gene matches: 0. CDR3 nucleotide sequence: TGCGCCAGCAGCTTGGGACTAGCGGGCACAGATACGCAGTATTTT. Translation: CASSLGLAGTDTQYF. Full variable domain (missing parts from reference TRBV5-1 and TRBJ2-3): KAGVTQTPRYLIKTRGQQVTLSCSPISGHRSVSWYQQTPGQGLQFLFEYFSETQRNKGNFPGRFSGRQFSNSRSEMNVSTLELGDSALYLCASSLGLAGTDTQYFGPGTRLTVL.

This rearrangement joins TRBV5-8 to TRBJ2-7, with TRBD2 as a possible D gene (5 bases). This CDR3 contains 14 residues. From germline, CDR1 is SGHTS and CDR2 YDEGEE. V lost 4 bases, J lost 1 base, and 12 bases lay in between. Here the CDR3 reads CASSPWRVSYEQYF. CDR3 nucleotides: TGTGCCAGCAGCCCTTGGCGGGTTTCCTACGAGCAGTACTTC.

This sequence joins TRBV19 and TRBJ1-2; the D gene is possibly TRBD1 (5 bases). The CDR3 runs 13 residues. Germline assignment: CDR1 LNHDA and CDR2 SQIVND (reference sequence). V lost 3 bases to trimming and J lost 6 bases, with 11 bases between them. The CDR3 DNA reads TGTGCCAGTAGTATTCTGGGGCTGGATGGCTACACCTTC. Protein sequence: CASSILGLDGYTF.

CDR3 loop: CASSPPYGSRTEAFF. For the CDR3, the DNA is TGTGCCAGCTCACCACCGTACGGGTCTCGGACTGAAGCTTTCTTT. V and J are TRBV18 and TRBJ1-1; no firm D call. This CDR3 is built from 15 residues. CDR1 KGHSH and CDR2 LQKENI come from the germline V gene. V lost 0 bases and J 5 bases, leaving 13 bases between the germline ends.

The genes are TRBV6-6 and TRBJ2-7; D not resolved. V was pared by 3 bases and J by 5 bases, with 5 bases between. Germline values: CDR1 MNHNY, CDR2 SVGAGI (reference sequence). The CDR3 contains 11 residues. The DNA for the CDR3 is TGTGCCAGCAGTTATGGCCACGAGCAGTACTTC. This gives the protein CASSYGHEQYF.

The rearrangement joins TRBV25-1 to TRBJ1-1; no definite D call. The CDR3 has 12 amino acids. Germline assignment: CDR1 MGHDK and CDR2 SYGVNS. V was pared by 1 base and J by 5 bases, with 5 bases between. The DNA for the CDR3 is TGTGCCAGCAGTGAATGGTCGACTGAAGCTTTCTTT. Residues: CASSEWSTEAFF.

The chain combines TRBV11-3 with TRBJ1-1, with D uncertain. The CDR3 is made up of 11 amino acids. The germline V gene encodes CDR1 SGHNT and CDR2 YENEEA. The V and J ends lost 3 bases and 12 bases respectively, with 11 bases between them. The CDR3 DNA is TGTGCCAGCAGCTTTGGAGGGATTTCTTTCTTT. It yields the protein CASSFGGISFF.

This clone came up a few times. The V and J genes are TRBV5-1 and TRBJ1-5; the D gene is possibly TRBD1 (5 bases). The CDR3 has 16 residues. The V end was cut by 3 bases, the J end by 3 bases, with 16 bases between. CDR1 is SGHRS, CDR2 YFSETQ, per germline. CDR3: CASSSPQGRNNQPQHF. The CDR3, as DNA: TGCGCCAGCAGCTCCCCCCAGGGAAGAAACAATCAGCCCCAGCATTTT.